This T cell receptor (beta chain) was retrieved from a study of OX40 agonist ivuxolimab in advanced cancers. This CDR3 region has 17 residues. Between the trimmed V and J ends, which lost 0 bases and 1 base, there was a span of 16 bases. Per germline, CDR1 SGHRS and CDR2 YFSETQ. TCRdb's copy holds only in-frame clones and misses some; the assay was immunoSEQ multiplex PCR. The sample shows over 55,000 clones, roughly nine tenths of them seen only once. The material sequenced was CD4+ or CD8+ T cells sorted from blood, taken in a trial of the OX40 agonist ivuxolimab. The clonotype originates from an adult with an advanced solid tumor such as melanoma, head and neck, liver or kidney cancer. This rearrangement joins TRBV5-1 to TRBJ1-1; unclear D gene. DNA of the CDR3: TGCGCCAGCAGCTTGGCCGGTACTCCTCTAACGAACACTGAAGCTTTCTTT. Its protein product is CASSLAGTPLTNTEAFF.